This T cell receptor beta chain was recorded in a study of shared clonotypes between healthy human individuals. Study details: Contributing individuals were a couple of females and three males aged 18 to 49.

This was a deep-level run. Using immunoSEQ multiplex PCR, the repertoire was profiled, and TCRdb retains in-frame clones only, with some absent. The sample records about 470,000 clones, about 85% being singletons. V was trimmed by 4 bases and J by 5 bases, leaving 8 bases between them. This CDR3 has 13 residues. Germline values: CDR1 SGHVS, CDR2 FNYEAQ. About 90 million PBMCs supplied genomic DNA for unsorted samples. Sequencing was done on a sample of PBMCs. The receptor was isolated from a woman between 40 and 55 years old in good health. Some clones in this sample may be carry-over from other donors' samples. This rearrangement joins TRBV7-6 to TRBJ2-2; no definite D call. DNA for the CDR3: TGTGCCAGCAGCTCATCTAGGACCGGGGAGCTGTTTTTT. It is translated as CASSSSRTGELFF.